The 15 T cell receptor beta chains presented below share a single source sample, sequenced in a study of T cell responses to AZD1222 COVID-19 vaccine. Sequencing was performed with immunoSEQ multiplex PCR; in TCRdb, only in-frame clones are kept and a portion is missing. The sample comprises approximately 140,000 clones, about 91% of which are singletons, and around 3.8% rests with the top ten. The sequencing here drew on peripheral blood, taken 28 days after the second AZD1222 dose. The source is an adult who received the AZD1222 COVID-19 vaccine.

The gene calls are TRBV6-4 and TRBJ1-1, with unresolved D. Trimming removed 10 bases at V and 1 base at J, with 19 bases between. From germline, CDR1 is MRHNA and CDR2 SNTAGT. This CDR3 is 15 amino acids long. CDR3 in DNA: TGTGCCATCCCGTCGGGTACGGGAAGGAACACTGAAGCTTTCTTT. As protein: CAIPSGTGRNTEAFF.

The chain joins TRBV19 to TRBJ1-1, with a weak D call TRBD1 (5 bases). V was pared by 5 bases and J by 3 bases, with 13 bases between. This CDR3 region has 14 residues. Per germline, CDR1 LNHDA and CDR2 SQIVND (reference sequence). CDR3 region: CASSFRGEDTEAFF. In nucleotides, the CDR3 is TGTGCCAGTAGTTTCCGAGGGGAGGACACTGAAGCTTTCTTT.

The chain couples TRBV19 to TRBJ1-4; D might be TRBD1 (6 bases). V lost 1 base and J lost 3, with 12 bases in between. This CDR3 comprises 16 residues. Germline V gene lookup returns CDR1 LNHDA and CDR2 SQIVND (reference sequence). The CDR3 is CASSIVPGASNEKLFF. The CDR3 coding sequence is TGTGCCAGTAGTATAGTGCCGGGGGCATCTAATGAAAAACTGTTTTTT.

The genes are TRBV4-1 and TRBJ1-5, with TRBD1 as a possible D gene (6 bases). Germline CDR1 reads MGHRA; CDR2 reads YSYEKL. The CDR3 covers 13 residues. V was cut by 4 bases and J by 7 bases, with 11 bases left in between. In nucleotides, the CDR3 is TGCGCCAGCAGCCCAGACAGGCACCAGCCCCAGCATTTT. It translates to CASSPDRHQPQHF.

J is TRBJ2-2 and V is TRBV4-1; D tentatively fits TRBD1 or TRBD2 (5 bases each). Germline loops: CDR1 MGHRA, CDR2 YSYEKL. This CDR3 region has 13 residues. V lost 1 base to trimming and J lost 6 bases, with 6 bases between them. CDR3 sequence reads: CASSQVGAGELFF. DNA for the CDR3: TGCGCCAGCAGCCAAGTGGGGGCCGGGGAGCTGTTTTTT.

CDR3 amino acids: CATSRDRGRGNNSPLHF. CDR3 bases: TGTGCCACCAGCAGAGATCGTGGCAGGGGGAATAATTCACCCCTCCACTTT. V gene TRBV15 combines with J gene TRBJ1-6, with 7 nucleotides matching TRBD1. J lost 5 bases, V lost 0 bases, and 7 bases had no gene match. This CDR3 is built from 17 residues. Germline CDR1 and CDR2: LNHNV and YYDKDF (reference sequence).

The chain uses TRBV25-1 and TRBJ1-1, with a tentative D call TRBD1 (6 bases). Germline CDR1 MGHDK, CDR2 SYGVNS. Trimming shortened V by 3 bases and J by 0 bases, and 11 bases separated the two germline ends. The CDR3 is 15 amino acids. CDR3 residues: CASSDRGALNTEAFF. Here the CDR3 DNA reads TGTGCCAGCAGTGATAGGGGGGCACTGAACACTGAAGCTTTCTTT. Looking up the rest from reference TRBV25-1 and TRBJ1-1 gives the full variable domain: EADIYQTPRYLVIGTGKKITLECSQTMGHDKMYWYQQDPGMELHLIHYSYGVNSTEKGDLSSESTVSRIRTEHFPLTLESARPSHTSQYLCASSDRGALNTEAFFGQGTRLTVV.

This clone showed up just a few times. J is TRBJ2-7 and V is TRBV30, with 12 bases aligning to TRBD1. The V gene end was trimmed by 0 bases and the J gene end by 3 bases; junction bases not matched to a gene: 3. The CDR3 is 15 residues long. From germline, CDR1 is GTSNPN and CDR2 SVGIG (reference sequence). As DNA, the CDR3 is TGTGCCTGGAGTGTACGGGACAGGGGGCTCTACGAGCAGTACTTC. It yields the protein CAWSVRDRGLYEQYF.

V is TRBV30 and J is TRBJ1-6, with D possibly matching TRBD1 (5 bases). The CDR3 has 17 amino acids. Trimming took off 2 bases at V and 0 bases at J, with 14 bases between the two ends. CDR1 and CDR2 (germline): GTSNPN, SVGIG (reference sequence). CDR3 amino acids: CAWSTAPGSSYNSPLHF. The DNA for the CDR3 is TGTGCCTGGAGTACTGCCCCAGGGAGCTCCTATAATTCACCCCTCCACTTT.

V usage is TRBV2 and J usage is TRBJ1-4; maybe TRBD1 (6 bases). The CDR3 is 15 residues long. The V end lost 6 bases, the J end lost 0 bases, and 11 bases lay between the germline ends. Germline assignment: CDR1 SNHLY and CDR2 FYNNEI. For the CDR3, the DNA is TGTGCCAGCAGCACCGAGGGGGCAACTAATGAAAAACTGTTTTTT. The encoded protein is CASSTEGATNEKLFF.

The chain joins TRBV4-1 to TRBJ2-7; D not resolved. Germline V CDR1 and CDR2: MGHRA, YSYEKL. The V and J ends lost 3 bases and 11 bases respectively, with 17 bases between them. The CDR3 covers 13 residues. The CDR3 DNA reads TGCGCCAGCAGCCAGCAGGTGGTTTCGAAAAAGTACTTC. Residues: CASSQQVVSKKYF.

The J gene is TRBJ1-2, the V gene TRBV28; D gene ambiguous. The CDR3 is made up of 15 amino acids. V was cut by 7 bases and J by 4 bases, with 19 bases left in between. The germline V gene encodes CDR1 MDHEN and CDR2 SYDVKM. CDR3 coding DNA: TGTGCCAGCACCATAGGAATCGGTACTCGCTATGGCTACACCTTC. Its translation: CASTIGIGTRYGYTF.

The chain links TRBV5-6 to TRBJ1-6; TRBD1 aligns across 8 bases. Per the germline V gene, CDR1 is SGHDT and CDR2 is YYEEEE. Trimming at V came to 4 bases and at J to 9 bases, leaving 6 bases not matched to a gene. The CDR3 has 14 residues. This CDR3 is CASSPTGVSSPLHF. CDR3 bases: TGTGCCAGCAGCCCGACAGGGGTTTCTTCACCCCTCCACTTT.

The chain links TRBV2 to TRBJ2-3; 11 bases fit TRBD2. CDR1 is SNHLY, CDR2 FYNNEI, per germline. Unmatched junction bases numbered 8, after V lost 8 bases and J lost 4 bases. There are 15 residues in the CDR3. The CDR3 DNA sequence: TGTGCCAGCTCGGTCGGGACTAGCGGACCAGATACGCAGTATTTT. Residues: CASSVGTSGPDTQYF.

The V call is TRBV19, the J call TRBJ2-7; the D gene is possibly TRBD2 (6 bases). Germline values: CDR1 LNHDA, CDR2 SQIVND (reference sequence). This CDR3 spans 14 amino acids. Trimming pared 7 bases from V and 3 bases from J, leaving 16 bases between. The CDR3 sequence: CASKRAGGDYEQYF. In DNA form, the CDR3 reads TGTGCCAGTAAAAGAGCGGGTGGTGACTACGAGCAGTACTTC.